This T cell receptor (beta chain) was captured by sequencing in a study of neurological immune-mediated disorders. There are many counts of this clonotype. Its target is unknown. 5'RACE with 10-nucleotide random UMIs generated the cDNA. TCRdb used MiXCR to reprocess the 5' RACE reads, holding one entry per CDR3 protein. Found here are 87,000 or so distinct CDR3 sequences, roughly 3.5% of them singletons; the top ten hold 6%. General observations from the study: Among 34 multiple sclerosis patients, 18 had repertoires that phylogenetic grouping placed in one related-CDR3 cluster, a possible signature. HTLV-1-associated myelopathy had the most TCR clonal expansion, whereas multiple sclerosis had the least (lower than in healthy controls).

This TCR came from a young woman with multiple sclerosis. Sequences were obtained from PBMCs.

The DNA for the CDR3 is TGCAGTGCTAGAGATCCCCCAGGGGATACGCAGTATTTT. Translated: CSARDPPGDTQYF. The rearrangement joins TRBV20-1 to TRBJ2-3, with a tentative D call TRBD1 (5 bases). V was shortened by 0 bases and J by 6 bases, with 10 bases between the two germline ends. The CDR3 consists of 13 residues. CDR1 and CDR2 (germline): DFQATT, SNEGSKA (reference sequence).